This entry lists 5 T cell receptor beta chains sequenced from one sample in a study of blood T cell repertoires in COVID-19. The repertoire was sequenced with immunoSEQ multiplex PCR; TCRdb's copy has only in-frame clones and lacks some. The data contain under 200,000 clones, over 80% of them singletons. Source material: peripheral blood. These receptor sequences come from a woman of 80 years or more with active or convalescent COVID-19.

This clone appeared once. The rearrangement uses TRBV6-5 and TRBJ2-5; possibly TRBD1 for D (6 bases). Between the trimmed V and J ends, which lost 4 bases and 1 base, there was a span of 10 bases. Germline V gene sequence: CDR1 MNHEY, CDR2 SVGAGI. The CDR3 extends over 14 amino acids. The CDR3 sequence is CASSSGHLQETQYF. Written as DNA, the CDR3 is TGTGCCAGCAGTTCGGGACACCTCCAAGAGACCCAGTACTTC.

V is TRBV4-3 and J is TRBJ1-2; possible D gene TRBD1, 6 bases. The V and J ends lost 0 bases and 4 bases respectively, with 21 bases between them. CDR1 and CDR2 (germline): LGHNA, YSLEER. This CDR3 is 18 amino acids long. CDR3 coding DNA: TGCGCCAGCAGCCAAGAAGGAACAGGGAGTTACTCCTTCTATGGCTACACCTTC. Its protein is CASSQEGTGSYSFYGYTF.

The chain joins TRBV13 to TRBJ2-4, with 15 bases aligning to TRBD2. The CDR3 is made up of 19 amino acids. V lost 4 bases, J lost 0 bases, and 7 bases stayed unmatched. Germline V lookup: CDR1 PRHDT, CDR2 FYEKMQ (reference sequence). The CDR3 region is CASSSPGLAGGQAKNIQYF. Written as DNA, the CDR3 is TGTGCCAGCAGCTCCCCGGGACTAGCGGGGGGCCAAGCCAAAAACATTCAGTACTTC. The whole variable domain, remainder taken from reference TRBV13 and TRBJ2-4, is AAGVIQSPRHLIKEKRETATLKCYPIPRHDTVYWYQQGPGQDPQFLISFYEKMQSDKGSIPDRFSAQQFSDYHSELNMSSLELGDSALYFCASSSPGLAGGQAKNIQYFGAGTRLSVL.

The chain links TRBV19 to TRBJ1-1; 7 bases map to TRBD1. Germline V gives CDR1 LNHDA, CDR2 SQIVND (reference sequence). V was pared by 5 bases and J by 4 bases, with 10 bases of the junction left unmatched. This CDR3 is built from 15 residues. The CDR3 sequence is CASSPQTGRITEAFF. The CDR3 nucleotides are TGTGCCAGTAGTCCCCAGACAGGGAGGATCACTGAAGCTTTCTTT.

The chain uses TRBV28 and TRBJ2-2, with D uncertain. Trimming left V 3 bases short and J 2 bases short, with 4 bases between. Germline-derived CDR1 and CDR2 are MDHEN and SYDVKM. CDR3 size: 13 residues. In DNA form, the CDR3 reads TGTGCCAGCAGTTTGGGCAACACCGGGGAGCTGTTTTTT. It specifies CASSLGNTGELFF.